This passage covers 26 T cell receptor beta chains from one sample sequenced in a study of breast tumors, draining lymph nodes, adjacent tissues. Via MiXCR, TCRdb re-called the multiplex PCR reads, giving one row per CDR3 protein. Of some 66,000 distinct CDR3 sequences listed, roughly 59% were seen once; the top ten hold approximately 19%. Sequencing was done on a sample of breast tumor tissue. Receptor source: a female donor with breast cancer. Some clones in this sample may be carry-over from other donors' samples.

This rearrangement joins TRBV6-5 to TRBJ1-4; TRBD1 matches 8 bases. Germline V lookup: CDR1 MNHEY, CDR2 SVGAGI. The CDR3 extends over 15 amino acids. V shed 6 bases, J shed 7 bases, and the junction held 10 bases outside the gene matches. The CDR3 nucleotides read TGTGCCAGCAGGCTCACCCAGGGGGCTGGTGAAAAACTGTTTTTT. Translating gives CASRLTQGAGEKLFF.

Turning to this clonotype: This sequence may be a read error, since a much larger clone differs from it by one base. V and J are TRBV5-4 and TRBJ2-6; 7 bases align to TRBD1. The CDR3 runs to 17 residues. Per the germline V gene, CDR1 is SGHNT and CDR2 is YYREEE (reference sequence). Trimming took 5 bases from V and 6 from J; bases not matched to a gene: 14. This CDR3 reads CASSPGTALVLANVLTF. The CDR3 DNA is TGTGCCAGCAGTCCCGGGACAGCTTTGGTTTTGGCCAACGTCCTGACTTTC.

In this sample, this clonotype turned up a few times. A much larger clone is a single base away; this may be a read error. It is likely a read error, because the conserved phenylalanine at the end of the CDR3 is missing. The rearrangement links TRBV19 to TRBJ2-1, with TRBD2 matching over 9 bases. Germline CDR1 reads LNHDA; CDR2 reads SQIVND (reference sequence). The junction had 5 bases not matched to a gene; V was cut back by 5 bases and J by 0 bases. CDR3 length: 16 residues. This CDR3 is CASSRLAESSYNEQFS. Written as DNA, the CDR3 is TGTGCCAGTAGTCGACTAGCGGAGAGCTCCTACAATGAGCAGTTCTCC.

This clonotype appeared a few times. CDR3 region: CASSLTGGNQPQHF. The CDR3 nucleotides are TGTGCCAGCAGCCTTACAGGGGGCAATCAGCCCCAGCATTTT. This sequence joins TRBV2 and TRBJ1-5; 7 bases line up with TRBD1. CDR1 SNHLY and CDR2 FYNNEI come from the germline V gene. The CDR3 extends over 14 amino acids. With V trimmed by 6 bases and J by 2 bases, 4 bases remained unmatched. The whole variable domain, remainder taken from reference TRBV2 and TRBJ1-5, is EPEVTQTPSHQVTQMGQEVILRCVPISNHLYFYWYRQILGQKVEFLVSFYNNEISEKSEIFDDQFSVERPDGSNFTLKIRSTKLEDSAMYFCASSLTGGNQPQHFGDGTRLSIL.

This clonotype has more than one count but fewer than ten. The chain uses TRBV2 and TRBJ1-4; 8 bases agree with TRBD1. Trimming removed 5 bases from V and 4 bases from J; junction bases left unmatched: 3. Germline CDR1 is SNHLY and CDR2 is FYNNEI. The CDR3 is 14 residues long. The CDR3 region is CASSLDRGNEKLFF. CDR3 nucleotides: TGTGCCAGCAGTTTAGACAGGGGTAATGAAAAACTGTTTTTT.

Judged by abundance, this clonotype is medium-sized (0.01 to 0.1%). The rearrangement joins TRBV20-1 to TRBJ1-5, with D possibly being TRBD1 (5 bases). There are 14 residues in the CDR3. The V end lost 6 bases, the J end lost 0 bases, and 12 bases lay between the germline ends. The germline V gene has CDR1 DFQATT and CDR2 SNEGSKA (reference sequence). In nucleotides, the CDR3 is TGCAGTGCCCCTCAGGGTTCTAGCAATCAGCCCCAGCATTTT. Protein product: CSAPQGSSNQPQHF.

This clonotype was seen a few times. The chain combines TRBV9 with TRBJ1-5; TRBD1 might be the D (6 bases). The V gene lost 3 bases and the J gene lost 6 bases, with 13 bases spanning the gap. The germline CDR1 and CDR2 sequences are SGDLS and YYNGEE. This CDR3 contains 14 residues. The CDR3 nucleotides are TGTGCCAGCAGCGAACAGGGTGCAAGTCAGCCCCAGCATTTT. It encodes CASSEQGASQPQHF.

The sample holds a few counts of this clonotype. This chain connects TRBV2 to TRBJ1-3; D gene ambiguous. The CDR3 sequence is 9 residues long. V shed 4 bases and J shed 10 bases, with 2 bases lying between them. Germline-derived CDR1 and CDR2 are SNHLY and FYNNEI. CDR3 nucleotides: TGTGCCAGCAGTGTAACCATATATTTT. Residues: CASSVTIYF.

Of note for this clonotype: Given a much more abundant clone one base away, this may be a read error. The gene calls are TRBV12-3 or TRBV12-4 and TRBJ2-5; D remains unclear. The ends were cut back, 3 bases at V and 2 bases at J, with 13 bases in the middle. The CDR3 runs to 15 residues. CDR3 in amino acids: CASSFGPGLQETQYF. CDR3 coding DNA: TGTGCCAGCAGTTTCGGCCCGGGTCTTCAAGAGACCCAGTACTTC.

This clonotype appeared once. V gene TRBV3-1 combines with J gene TRBJ1-4; D remains unclear. Germline V CDR1 and CDR2: LGHDT, YNNKEL (reference sequence). The CDR3 is made up of 15 amino acids. V was pared by 0 bases and J by 6 bases, with 11 bases between. As DNA, the CDR3 is TGTGCCAGCAGCCAAGATCCAAGGAGAGATGAAAAACTGTTTTTT. It specifies CASSQDPRRDEKLFF.

The J gene is TRBJ2-1, the V gene TRBV5-1; 9 positions match TRBD1. In germline, CDR1 is SGHRS, CDR2 YFSETQ. This CDR3 is 16 amino acids long. V shed 4 bases, J shed 4 bases, and the junction held 9 bases outside the gene matches. For the CDR3, the DNA is TGCGCCAGCAGCGCTTTACAGGGGGCCTTATACAATGAGCAGTTCTTC. Encoded protein: CASSALQGALYNEQFF.

V usage is TRBV9 and J usage is TRBJ1-2; no clear D. V was pared by 3 bases and J by 5 bases, with 17 bases between. Germline V CDR1 and CDR2: SGDLS, YYNGEE. The CDR3 totals 15 residues. The CDR3 sequence: CASSALYGRLYGYTF. In nucleotides, the CDR3 is TGTGCCAGCAGCGCCCTCTATGGACGCCTTTATGGCTACACCTTC.

This clonotype was seen only a few times. J is TRBJ2-5 and V is TRBV2, with unresolved D. Germline loops: CDR1 SNHLY, CDR2 FYNNEI. The CDR3 is 13 residues long. The V and J ends lost 2 bases and 4 bases respectively, with 8 bases between them. CDR3 sequence (DNA): TGTGCCAGCAGTGAAAAGCCTTCAGAGACCCAGTACTTC. Its translation is CASSEKPSETQYF.

The table lists this clonotype with many counts. The chain is built from TRBV18 and TRBJ2-1; 7 bases map to TRBD1. Germline CDR1 is KGHSH and CDR2 is LQKENI. CDR3 size: 15 residues. Unmatched junction bases numbered 4, after V lost 2 bases and J lost 3 bases. The CDR3 sequence: CASSPGTASYNEQFF. In nucleotides, the CDR3 is TGTGCCAGCTCACCAGGGACAGCGAGCTACAATGAGCAGTTCTTC.

This clonotype was recorded many times. V usage is TRBV4-1 and J usage is TRBJ2-7; TRBD1 aligns across 7 bases. The CDR3 runs 14 residues. Per the germline V gene, CDR1 is MGHRA and CDR2 is YSYEKL. Losses at the gene ends were 2 bases for V and 6 bases for J; bases not matched to a gene: 7. This CDR3 reads CASSQNRGGVEQYF. The CDR3 DNA reads as TGCGCCAGCAGCCAAAACAGGGGCGGAGTCGAGCAGTACTTC.

The CDR3 nucleotides are TGTGCCAGCACCACAGGGACAGGGCTCTATGGCTACACCTTC. This codes for CASTTGTGLYGYTF. V and J are TRBV28 and TRBJ1-2; 9 bases fit TRBD1. This CDR3 is built from 14 residues. Germline V gene lookup returns CDR1 MDHEN and CDR2 SYDVKM. V was pared by 7 bases and J by 4 bases, with 7 bases of the junction left unmatched.

This clonotype was seen repeatedly, ten times or more. This may be a read error, as it is one base from a much larger clone. The CDR3 nucleotides are TGTGCCAGCAGTTTCGCGGGGACCTACAATGAGCAGTTCTTC. It encodes CASSFAGTYNEQFF. The J gene is TRBJ2-1, the V gene TRBV12-3 or TRBV12-4; D might be TRBD2 (6 bases). The CDR3 has 14 amino acids. V lost 3 bases to trimming and J lost 2 bases, with 8 bases between them.

This clonotype was detected ten times or more. The chain uses TRBV6-1 and TRBJ2-3; 10 bases map to TRBD2. The V gene's germline CDR1 is MNHNS and CDR2 SASEGT. The ends lost 7 bases at V and 6 bases at J; junction bases unmatched: 7. The CDR3 has 14 residues. The chain's CDR3 is CASMLAGGGDTQYF. As DNA, the CDR3 is TGTGCCAGCATGTTAGCGGGGGGAGGGGATACGCAGTATTTT.

About this clonotype itself: Being one base from a much bigger clone, this may be a read error. The chain employs TRBV6-5 and TRBJ2-3, with a tentative D call TRBD2 (6 bases). Germline-derived CDR1 and CDR2 are MNHEY and SVGAGI. The V gene lost 5 bases and the J gene lost 4 bases, with 13 bases spanning the gap. The CDR3 runs to 14 residues. CDR3 protein: CASSQGTRPDTQYF. The CDR3 region has the DNA TGTGCCAGCAGTCAAGGGACTCGCCCAGATACGCAGTATTTT.

The V and J genes are TRBV12-5 and TRBJ2-3; D is possibly TRBD2 (5 bases). The CDR3 runs 14 residues. V shed 2 bases and J shed 5 bases, with 11 bases lying between them. Per germline, CDR1 LGHNT and CDR2 FRNRAP. CDR3 protein: CASGLTQLGDTQYF. The CDR3 nucleotides are TGTGCTAGTGGTTTGACCCAACTAGGAGATACGCAGTATTTT.

The chain recombines TRBV29-1 with TRBJ2-7, with D uncertain. The CDR3 is 13 amino acids. Looked up from germline, CDR1 is SQVTM and CDR2 is ANQGSEA. V lost 4 bases and J lost 3, with 13 bases in between. The CDR3 DNA reads TGCAGCGTTGGGGGTTCCCCTCTCTACGAGCAGTACTTC. This codes for CSVGGSPLYEQYF.

This clonotype was counted at least ten times. A read error may be the cause here, since a much bigger clone is one base away. The chain combines TRBV7-9 with TRBJ2-5; 10 positions match TRBD1. This CDR3 region has 15 residues. Germline loops: CDR1 SEHNR, CDR2 FQNEAQ (reference sequence). CDR3 nucleotide sequence: TGTGCCAGCAGCCGGGGACAGGGGAGGGGAGAGACCCAGCACTTC. This translates into CASSRGQGRGETQHF.

This clonotype was seen many times. This could be a read error, since a much larger clone is one nucleotide away. V usage is TRBV5-5 and J usage is TRBJ1-6; D is possibly TRBD1 (6 bases). The length of the CDR3 is 17 residues. Trimming took 5 bases from V and 9 from J, leaving 24 bases between them. Per germline, CDR1 SGHKS and CDR2 YYEKEE (reference sequence). The CDR3 DNA follows: TGTGCCAGCAGTTTTCAACCTCCGGGGGCGCGCAGTTCACCCCTCCACTTT. Translating gives CASSFQPPGARSSPLHF.

The table lists this clonotype with a few counts. The J gene is TRBJ2-1, the V gene TRBV6-1; D not certain. CDR3 length: 11 residues. Trimming took off 2 bases at V and 13 bases at J, with 9 bases between the two ends. Looked up from germline, CDR1 is MNHNS and CDR2 is SASEGT. The CDR3: CASSEKTVQFF. The CDR3 DNA follows: TGTGCCAGCAGTGAAAAGACGGTCCAGTTCTTC.

The gene calls are TRBV7-2 and TRBJ2-1; D assignment may be TRBD1 or TRBD2 (5 bases each). The V gene lost 5 bases and the J gene lost 3 bases, with 11 bases spanning the gap. Germline V gene lookup returns CDR1 SGHTA and CDR2 FQGNSA. This CDR3 is 14 amino acids long. The CDR3 bases are TGTGCCAGCAGCCCAGGTGGGGGCTACAATGAGCAGTTCTTC. Its translation: CASSPGGGYNEQFF.

The chain is built from TRBV6-1 and TRBJ2-4; D gene unclear. Trimming pared 0 bases from V and 4 bases from J, leaving 10 bases between. This CDR3 comprises 15 residues. From germline, CDR1 is MNHNS and CDR2 SASEGT. Here the CDR3 reads CASSEAGTLKNIQYF. The CDR3 DNA follows: TGTGCCAGCAGTGAAGCAGGAACACTTAAAAACATTCAGTACTTC.